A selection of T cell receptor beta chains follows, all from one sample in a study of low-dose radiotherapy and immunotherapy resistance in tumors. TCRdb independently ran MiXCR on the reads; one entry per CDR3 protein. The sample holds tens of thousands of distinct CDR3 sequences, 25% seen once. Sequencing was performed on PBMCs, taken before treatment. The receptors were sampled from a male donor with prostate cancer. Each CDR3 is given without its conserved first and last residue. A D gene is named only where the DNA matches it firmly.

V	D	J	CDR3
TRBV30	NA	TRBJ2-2	AWSLGFNTGELF
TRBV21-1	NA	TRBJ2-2	ASSGDRELNTGELF
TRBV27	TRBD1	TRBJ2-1	ASSSSDRGDEQF
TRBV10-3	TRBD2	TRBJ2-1	AISKGLAGVVGDEQF
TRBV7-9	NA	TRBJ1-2	ASSLVTRNNYGYT
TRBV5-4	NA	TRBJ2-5	ASSLEPTGTQY
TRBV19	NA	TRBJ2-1	ASSIPPSHEQF
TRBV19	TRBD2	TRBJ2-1	ASRTSGGEQF
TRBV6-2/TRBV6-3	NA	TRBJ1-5	ASSYYVSNQPQH
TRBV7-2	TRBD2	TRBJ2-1	ASSLAVSGGGSSYNEQF
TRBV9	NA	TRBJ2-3	ASKRTDTQY
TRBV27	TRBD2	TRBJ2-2	ASSSTRTSGSVVYTGELF
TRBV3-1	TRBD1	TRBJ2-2	ASSQLTGAGELF
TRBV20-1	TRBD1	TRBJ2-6	SARTGTGGAGANVLT
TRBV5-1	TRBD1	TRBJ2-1	ASSIGQGLGDEQF
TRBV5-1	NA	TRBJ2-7	ASSSYPSGTEQY
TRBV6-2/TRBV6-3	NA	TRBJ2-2	ASSVAGANTGELF
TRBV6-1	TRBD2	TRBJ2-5	ASSHSGGKQETQY
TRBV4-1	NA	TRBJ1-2	ASSQDGSGNYGYT
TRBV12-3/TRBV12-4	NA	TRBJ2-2	ASSRQSANTGELFFFFF
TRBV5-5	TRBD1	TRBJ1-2	ASSIRQGLGYT
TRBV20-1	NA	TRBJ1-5	SAHRGGGDPFKPQH
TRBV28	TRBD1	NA	ASSLPGTGGGYEQY
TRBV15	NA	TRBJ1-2	ATSRTEVAYGYT
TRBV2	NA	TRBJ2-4	ASSERSWRGDKNIQY
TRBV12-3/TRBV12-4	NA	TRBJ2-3	ASRDASTDTQY
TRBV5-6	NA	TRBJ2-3	ASSFGTSTDTQY
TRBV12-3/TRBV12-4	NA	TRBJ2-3	ASSPTDTQY